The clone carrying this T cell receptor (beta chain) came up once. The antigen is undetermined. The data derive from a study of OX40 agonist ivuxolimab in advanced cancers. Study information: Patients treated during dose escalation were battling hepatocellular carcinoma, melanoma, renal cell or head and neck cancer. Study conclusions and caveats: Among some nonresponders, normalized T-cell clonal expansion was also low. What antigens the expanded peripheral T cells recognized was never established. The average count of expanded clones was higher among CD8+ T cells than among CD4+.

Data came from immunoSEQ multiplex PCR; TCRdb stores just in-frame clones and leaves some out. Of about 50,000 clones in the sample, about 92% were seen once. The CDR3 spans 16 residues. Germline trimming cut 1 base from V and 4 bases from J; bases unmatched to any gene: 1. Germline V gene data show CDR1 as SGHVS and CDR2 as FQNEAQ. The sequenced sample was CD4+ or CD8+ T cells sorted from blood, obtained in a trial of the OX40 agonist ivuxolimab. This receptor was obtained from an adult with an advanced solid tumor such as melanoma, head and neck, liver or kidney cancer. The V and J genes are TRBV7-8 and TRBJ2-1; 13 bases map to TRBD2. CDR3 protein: CASSLEGLAGYNEQFF. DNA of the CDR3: TGTGCCAGCAGCTTAGAGGGACTAGCGGGATACAATGAGCAGTTCTTC.